This TCR beta chain originates from a study of T cells expressing NK-cell markers. General study findings and limits: Dominant NKG2C+ clonotype frequencies of about 1.0-8% of CD8+ T cells were measured in about 6 donors.

Remarks on this clonotype: As yet, its antigen is unknown.

TCRdb re-called the 5' RACE reads, yielding one record per CDR3 amino acid sequence without DNA. The sample table sets out more than 250,000 distinct CDR3 sequences. CDR1 SGDLS and CDR2 YYNGEE come from the germline V gene. The length of the CDR3 is 14 residues. The TCR comes from a man between 18 and 29 years old in good health. The sequenced sample consisted of blood T cells: a sorted CD56 or NKG2C T cell subset, CD4+ or CD8+ T cells, or bulk PBMC T cells (not recorded which). The chain uses TRBV9 and TRBJ2-5; TCRdb names TRBD2, which stays unverified in the absence of DNA. The CDR3 protein is CASSTGSAVETQYF.